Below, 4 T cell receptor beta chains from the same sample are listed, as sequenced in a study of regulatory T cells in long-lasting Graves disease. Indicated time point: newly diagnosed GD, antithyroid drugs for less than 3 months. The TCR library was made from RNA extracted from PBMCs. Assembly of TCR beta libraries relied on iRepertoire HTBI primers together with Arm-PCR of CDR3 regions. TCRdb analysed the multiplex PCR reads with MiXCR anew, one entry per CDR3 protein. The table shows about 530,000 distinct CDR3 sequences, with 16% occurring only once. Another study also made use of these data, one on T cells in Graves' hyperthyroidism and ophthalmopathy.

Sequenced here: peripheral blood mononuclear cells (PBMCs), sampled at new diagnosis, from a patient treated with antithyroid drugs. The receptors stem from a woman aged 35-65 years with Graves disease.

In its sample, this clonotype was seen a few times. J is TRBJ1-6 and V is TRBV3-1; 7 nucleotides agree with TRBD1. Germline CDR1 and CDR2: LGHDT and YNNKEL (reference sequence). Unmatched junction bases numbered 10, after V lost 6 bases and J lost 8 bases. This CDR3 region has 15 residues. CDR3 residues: CASSILGGEDSPLHF. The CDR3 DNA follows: TGTGCCAGCAGTATCCTAGGGGGCGAGGATTCACCCCTCCACTTT.

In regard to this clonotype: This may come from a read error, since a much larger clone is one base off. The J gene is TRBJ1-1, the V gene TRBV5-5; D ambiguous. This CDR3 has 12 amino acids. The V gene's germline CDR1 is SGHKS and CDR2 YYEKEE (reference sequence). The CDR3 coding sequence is TGTGCCGGCAGCTTGAGCAGCACTGAAGCTTTCTTT. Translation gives CAGSLSSTEAFF.

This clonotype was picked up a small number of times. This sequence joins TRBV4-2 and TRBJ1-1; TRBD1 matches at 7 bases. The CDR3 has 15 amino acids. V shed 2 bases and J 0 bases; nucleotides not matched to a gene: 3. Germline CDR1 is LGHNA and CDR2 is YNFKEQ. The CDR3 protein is CASSQSGQMNTEAFF. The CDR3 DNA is TGTGCCAGCAGCCAATCGGGACAGATGAACACTGAAGCTTTCTTT.

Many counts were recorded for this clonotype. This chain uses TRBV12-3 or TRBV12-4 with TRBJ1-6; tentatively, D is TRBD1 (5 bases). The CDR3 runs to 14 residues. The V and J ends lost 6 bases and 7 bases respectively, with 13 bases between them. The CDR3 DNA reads TGTGCCAGCAGACTACAGGCGTCGAATTCACCCCTCCACTTT. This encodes CASRLQASNSPLHF.